The rows below give T cell receptor beta chains drawn from one sample of a study of shared clonotypes between healthy human individuals. This table comes from immunoSEQ multiplex PCR, and its TCRdb copy is limited to in-frame clones, with some not included. The sample gives about a million clones, approximately 68% of which show up once; approximately 1.5% is in the top ten. The sequenced material came from memory CD4+ T cells sorted from blood. The receptor source for this set is a man in his late teens or twenties in good health. Each CDR3 is given with its conserved first and last residue. D genes are given only for firm matches. The size field is filled for only some rows; it gives once, few, many or a size class.

j_call d_call clone_size v_call cdr3_aa cdr3_nt
TRBJ1-5 - - TRBV29-1 CSVGDRGNNQPQHF TGCAGCGTTGGGGACCGCGGGAACAATCAGCCCCAGCATTTT
TRBJ1-4 TRBD1 - TRBV28 CASSLRQGAANEKLFF TGTGCCAGCAGTTTGAGACAGGGCGCCGCTAATGAAAAACTGTTTTTT
TRBJ1-5 - - TRBV19 CASSPPPGAQHF TGTGCCAGTAGTCCCCCCCCTGGGGCCCAGCATTTT
TRBJ1-3 - - TRBV5-1 CASSRGDFSGNTIYF TGCGCCAGCAGCAGGGGCGACTTCTCAGGAAACACCATATATTTT
TRBJ2-5 - once TRBV5-8 CASSWDQETQYF TGTGCCAGCAGCTGGGACCAAGAGACCCAGTACTTC
TRBJ2-1 TRBD2 - TRBV11-1 CASSLLAGGYNEQFF TGTGCCAGCAGCTTACTAGCGGGGGGATACAATGAGCAGTTCTTC
TRBJ2-7 - - TRBV7-2 CASSLSGMSSYEQYF TGTGCCAGCAGCTTATCCGGGATGAGCTCCTACGAGCAGTACTTC
TRBJ2-1 - - TRBV6-1 CASSDLSFVGEQFF TGTGCCAGCAGTGATTTATCTTTCGTCGGTGAGCAGTTCTTC
TRBJ1-3 - - TRBV10-1 CAIPDGSGNTIYF TGCGCCATCCCTGACGGATCTGGAAACACCATATATTTT
TRBJ2-3 TRBD1 - TRBV7-9 CASTDRGNGDTQYF TGTGCCAGCACGGACAGGGGGAATGGGGATACGCAGTATTTT
TRBJ1-3 TRBD1 - TRBV18 CASSSGQAGSGNTIYF TGTGCCAGCTCATCCGGACAGGCGGGCTCTGGAAACACCATATATTTT
TRBJ2-6 - - TRBV11-2 CASSLDYRVTGANVLTF TGTGCCAGCAGCTTAGACTACAGGGTTACTGGGGCCAACGTCCTGACTTTC
TRBJ2-5 - - TRBV30 CACLFKGGAREQYF TGTGCCTGCCTATTCAAAGGGGGGGCTAGAGAGCAGTACTTC
TRBJ2-3 - - TRBV27 CASRTRGLNRDTQYF TGTGCCAGCCGAACTCGGGGGCTAAACCGGGATACGCAGTATTTT
TRBJ1-5 TRBD1 - TRBV28 CASSWGQGGQPQHF TGTGCCAGCAGTTGGGGACAGGGGGGACAGCCCCAGCATTTT
TRBJ1-6 TRBD1 once TRBV19 CASSEGASYNSPLHF TGTGCCAGTAGTGAGGGGGCGTCCTATAATTCACCCCTCCACTTT
TRBJ2-1 TRBD1 - TRBV15 CATSREADRRNNEQFF TGTGCCACCAGCAGAGAAGCGGACAGGAGAAACAATGAGCAGTTCTTC
TRBJ2-7 TRBD1 - TRBV30 CAWSGGTGSYEQYF TGTGCCTGGAGTGGCGGGACAGGGTCCTACGAGCAGTACTTC
TRBJ2-2 - many TRBV6-4 CASSAGRGRNYTGELFF TGTGCCAGCAGTGCCGGCAGGGGCCGGAATTACACCGGGGAGCTGTTTTTT
TRBJ1-6 - - TRBV5-1 CASSLEESSYNSPLHF TGCGCCAGCAGCTTGGAGGAGAGCTCCTATAATTCACCCCTCCACTTT
TRBJ2-2 - - TRBV18 CASGAGNTGELFF TGTGCCAGCGGGGCAGGGAACACCGGGGAGCTGTTTTTT
TRBJ1-4 - - TRBV28 CASSLEQVEEKLFF TGTGCCAGCAGTTTAGAACAGGTAGAAGAAAAACTGTTTTTT
TRBJ1-4 - - TRBV7-9 CASSLDGNWNEKLFF TGTGCCAGCAGCTTAGACGGGAACTGGAATGAAAAACTGTTTTTT
TRBJ2-7 TRBD1 - TRBV5-1 CASRNGQGGYEQYF TGCGCCAGCAGGAACGGACAGGGTGGTTACGAGCAGTACTTC
TRBJ2-7 - many TRBV28 CASSGGGWGNEQYF TGTGCCAGCAGTGGAGGAGGGTGGGGTAACGAGCAGTACTTC
TRBJ2-2 - - TRBV28 CASSPTGQATGELFF TGTGCCAGCAGCCCCACGGGGCAGGCCACCGGGGAGCTGTTTTTT
TRBJ2-7 - few TRBV5-5 CASSLAGEQYF TGTGCCAGCTCCCTCGCAGGCGAGCAGTACTTC
TRBJ2-7 TRBD1 few TRBV5-4 CASSIGQAYEQYF TGTGCCAGCAGCATAGGACAGGCCTACGAGCAGTACTTC
TRBJ2-5 - - TRBV5-1 CASSLEETQYF TGCGCCAGCAGCTTGGAGGAGACCCAGTACTTC
TRBJ1-5 - - TRBV2 CASSVQAVGPQHF TGTGCCAGCAGTGTTCAGGCAGTGGGGCCCCAGCATTTT
TRBJ2-5 TRBD1 - TRBV11-1 CASSPKADNRGETQYF TGTGCCAGCAGCCCGAAAGCGGACAACAGGGGAGAGACCCAGTACTTC